This entry is about one T cell receptor (beta chain). This sample is part of a study of blood T cell repertoires in COVID-19. Study overall: T cells, B-cell-depleted T cells, or PBMCs supplied cDNA or gDNA.

The table came from immunoSEQ multiplex PCR; TCRdb's copy has only in-frame clones and leaves some out. Of 110,000 to 150,000 clones listed, roughly nine tenths were seen once; the top ten hold around 3.3%. CDR3 length: 16 amino acids. Germline V gene data show CDR1 as SGDLS and CDR2 as YYNGEE. The V and J ends lost 2 bases and 6 bases respectively, with 21 bases between them. Sequencing was carried out using peripheral blood. The TCR was taken from a woman between 55 and 75 years old with active COVID-19. The J gene is TRBJ2-7, the V gene TRBV9; D may be TRBD2 (6 bases). Here the CDR3 DNA reads TGTGCCAGCAGCGTCCAGGCGGCAGCGGGCGATGGCGAGCAGTACTTC. It translates to CASSVQAAAGDGEQYF.